This entry is about one T cell receptor (beta chain). Its cognate antigen is unknown. This sample stems from a study of T cell responses to AZD1222 COVID-19 vaccine. Whole-study findings and limits: There were vaccine-associated CD4 TCRs across spike, dominant at 160-218 and 743-854. Recipients of AZD1222 seropositive at baseline numbered only five or six. Spike-specific TCR breadth and depth grew following two AZD1222 doses.

Measured with immunoSEQ multiplex PCR; TCRdb has only the in-frame clones, and not every one. The repertoire holds some 130,000 clones, with approximately 91% as singletons. This TCR derives from an adult who received the AZD1222 COVID-19 vaccine. This sample comprised peripheral blood, obtained 28 days after the second AZD1222 dose.

DNA for the CDR3: TGTGCCAGCGCCCTTGCGGGATACTCTGGAAACACCATATATTTT. It is translated as CASALAGYSGNTIYF. The J gene is TRBJ1-3, the V gene TRBV6-5; D gene ambiguous. The germline V gene encodes CDR1 MNHEY and CDR2 SVGAGI. Trimming removed 8 bases at V and 0 bases at J, with 14 bases between. The CDR3 is 15 amino acids.